The clone carrying this TCR beta chain was seen only a few times. Its matching antigen is unknown. CD45RO-negative CD8 cells positively selected for CCR7 made up the naive population, which excluded terminally differentiated effector memory CD45RA+ cells. The sample originates from a study of shared clonotypes between healthy human individuals. Sequencing used immunoSEQ multiplex PCR; TCRdb keeps in-frame clones, though not all of them. The repertoire includes approximately 2,000,000 clones, about 94% of them detected once, and more than 1.5% sits in the top ten. Trimming removed 11 bases at V and 5 bases at J, with 9 bases between. Germline lookup yields CDR1 LNHDA and CDR2 SQIVND (reference sequence). CDR3 length: 10 amino acids. General observations from the study: Non-shared clonotypes had lower generation probabilities than those shared by all four donors.

The material sequenced was naive CD8+ T cells from PBMCs. The TCR originated in a young man in good health. Some clones in this sample may be carry-over from other donors' samples. V is TRBV19 and J is TRBJ1-1, with a tentative D call TRBD1 (5 bases). This CDR3 reads CAPGGTEAFF. DNA of the CDR3: TGTGCCCCCGGGGGAACTGAAGCTTTCTTT.